Presented here are 19 T cell receptor beta chains from one specimen sequenced in a study of T cells in Graves' hyperthyroidism and ophthalmopathy. RNA transcripts served as the template for amplifying TCR beta CDR3 regions. The HTBI primer set was used in a first-round RT-PCR of the TCR CDR3. MiXCR, applied by TCRdb to the multiplex PCR reads, yields one record per CDR3 protein. The sample contains roughly 49,000 distinct CDR3 sequences, less than 65% of which appear only once. Sequencing was performed on peripheral blood or thyroid tissue (not recorded which). These receptors all stem from a man in his late teens or twenties with Graves' hyperthyroidism.

In this sample, this clonotype turned up many times. The chain has TRBV6-2 or TRBV6-3 and TRBJ1-5, with no clear D. Trimming cost V 6 bases and J 3 bases, with 12 bases left between them. There are 14 residues in the CDR3. Germline CDR1 is MNHEY and CDR2 is SVGEGT. The CDR3 DNA sequence: TGTGCCAGCAGCGCCTCGAGCGTCAATCAGCCCCAGCATTTT. It codes for CASSASSVNQPQHF.

V usage is TRBV12-3 or TRBV12-4 and J usage is TRBJ1-1; possibly TRBD1 for D (6 bases). Trimming left V 5 bases short and J 14 bases short, with 24 bases between. This CDR3 is built from 14 residues. The CDR3 DNA is TGTGCCAGCAGTCCACCGACAGGAGAGGCGTTTGCCTTCTTT. Its translation is CASSPPTGEAFAFF.

V gene TRBV5-1 combines with J gene TRBJ1-2, with D possibly matching TRBD1 (5 bases). With 4 bases removed from V and 2 bases from J, the gap between germline ends came to 6 bases. The CDR3 is 12 residues long. Germline CDR1 is SGHRS and CDR2 is YFSETQ. For the CDR3, the DNA is TGCGCCAGCAGCCGGGGGAACTATGGCTACACCTTC. It codes for CASSRGNYGYTF.

The chain joins TRBV9 to TRBJ2-5, with TRBD1 matching 7 bases. Trimming cost V 5 bases and J 4 bases; bases outside gene matches: 8. Germline V lookup: CDR1 SGDLS, CDR2 YYNGEE. CDR3 length equals 14 residues. The CDR3 DNA follows: TGTGCCAGCAGTACCGGGACAGCGGCAGAGACCCAGTACTTC. Translated: CASSTGTAAETQYF.

The chain couples TRBV2 to TRBJ2-7; 8 bases agree with TRBD2. Germline assignment: CDR1 SNHLY and CDR2 FYNNEI. Trimming at V came to 8 bases and at J to 2 bases, leaving 5 bases not matched to a gene. The CDR3 sequence is 13 residues long. This chain's CDR3 is CASQVTSAYEQYF. The DNA of the CDR3 is TGTGCCAGCCAGGTGACTAGCGCCTACGAGCAGTACTTC.

This clonotype was picked up one time. V is TRBV2 and J is TRBJ2-7; 9 nucleotides match TRBD1. The germline CDR1 and CDR2 sequences are SNHLY and FYNNEI. After removal of 5 bases from V and 4 bases from J, the junction contained 6 bases not matched to a gene. The CDR3 covers 14 residues. CDR3 sequence reads: CASSLGTGKYEQYF. Here the CDR3 DNA reads TGTGCCAGCAGTTTGGGGACAGGGAAATACGAGCAGTACTTC.

This clonotype was recorded many times. The chain joins TRBV9 to TRBJ2-6; D unresolved. Trimming left V 0 bases short and J 4 bases short, with 8 bases between. From germline, CDR1 is SGDLS and CDR2 YYNGEE. The CDR3 covers 15 residues. CDR3 loop: CASSVGALGANVLTF. The CDR3 DNA reads as TGTGCCAGCAGCGTAGGCGCGTTGGGGGCCAACGTCCTGACTTTC.

This clonotype occurred a few times. The chain combines TRBV5-1 with TRBJ1-1; the D gene is possibly TRBD1 (6 bases). Germline values: CDR1 SGHRS, CDR2 YFSETQ. This CDR3 has 14 residues. Trimming took off 0 bases at V and 4 bases at J, with 10 bases between the two ends. The CDR3 is CASSLDRDGTEAFF. CDR3 in DNA: TGCGCCAGCAGCTTGGACAGGGATGGCACTGAAGCTTTCTTT.

Turning to this clonotype: A read error may be the cause here, since a much bigger clone is one base away. V usage is TRBV6-2 or TRBV6-3 and J usage is TRBJ2-7, with D possibly called TRBD1 or TRBD2 (5 bases each). The CDR3 is 14 residues long. CDR1 is MNHEY and CDR2 is SVGEGT in the germline V gene. V was pared by 5 bases and J by 8 bases, with 19 bases between. The DNA for the CDR3 is TGTGCCAGCAGTGAAACGGGACGGGGCCACAAGCAGTACTTC. Translating it yields CASSETGRGHKQYF.

This clonotype was counted at least ten times. The rearrangement uses TRBV19 and TRBJ1-1; tentative D call: TRBD1 (6 bases). V lost 4 bases and J 4 bases, leaving 13 bases between the germline ends. Germline CDR1 and CDR2: LNHDA and SQIVND (reference sequence). This CDR3 has 14 amino acids. The CDR3, as DNA: TGTGCCAGTAGTACCAGGGGAGCAGGCACTGAAGCTTTCTTT. This translates into CASSTRGAGTEAFF.

A few counts support this clonotype. Since the CDR3 does not end with the conserved phenylalanine or tryptophan, this likely comes from a read error. The CDR3 DNA follows: TGTGCCAGCAGCTTAAGCGGGGGGGCCTCCCACGAGCAGTACCTC. Its translation is CASSLSGGASHEQYL. The chain has TRBV7-8 and TRBJ2-7, with 10 bases aligning to TRBD2. This CDR3 contains 15 residues. Germline lookup yields CDR1 SGHVS and CDR2 FQNEAQ.

This clonotype was counted ten times or more. The chain links TRBV3-1 to TRBJ2-7, with D possibly being TRBD1 (5 bases). V was clipped by 6 bases and J by 6 bases, with 15 bases between them. The CDR3 has 13 amino acids. The germline gives CDR1 LGHDT, CDR2 YNNKEL (reference sequence). The CDR3 region is CASRRTPFPEQYF. DNA for the CDR3: TGTGCCAGCAGGAGGACACCCTTTCCCGAGCAGTACTTC.

This clonotype has ten or more counts. The chain has TRBV12-3 or TRBV12-4 and TRBJ1-6; a weak D match, TRBD1 (6 bases). This CDR3 is built from 14 residues. Trimming cost V 1 base and J 7 bases, with 8 bases left between them. In DNA, the CDR3 is TGTGCCAGCAGTTTAGTAGGGGGAAATTCACCCCTCCACTTT. It is translated as CASSLVGGNSPLHF.

The chain couples TRBV7-3 to TRBJ2-5; maybe TRBD1 (6 bases). Trimming removed 3 bases from V and 1 base from J, with 12 bases in between. Germline loops: CDR1 SGHTA, CDR2 FQGTGA. The CDR3 length is 15 residues. The CDR3 is CASSLWGQVQETQYF. CDR3 bases: TGTGCCAGCAGCTTGTGGGGGCAGGTCCAAGAGACCCAGTACTTC. The complete variable domain, with remaining parts taken from reference TRBV7-3 and TRBJ2-5, reads GAGVSQTPSNKVTEKGKYVELRCDPISGHTALYWYRQSLGQGPEFLIYFQGTGAADDSGLPNDRFFAVRPEGSVSTLKIQRTERGDSAVYLCASSLWGQVQETQYFGPGTRLLVL.

A word on this clonotype: The junction shows a germline mismatch at one end, possibly a read error. The V gene is TRBV7-2, the J gene TRBJ2-3; 7 nucleotides align to TRBD1. Germline CDR1 SGHTA, CDR2 FQGNSA. This CDR3 has 14 residues. CDR3 sequence (DNA): TGTGCCAGCAGCTTAGACCCCGGGACAGATACGCAGTACTTT. Encoded protein: CASSLDPGTDTQYF.

This clonotype came up a few times. The J gene is TRBJ1-2, the V gene TRBV27, with TRBD1 identical over 9 bases. Unmatched junction bases numbered 10, after V lost 2 bases and J lost 0 bases. Per the germline V gene, CDR1 is MNHEY and CDR2 is SMNVEV (reference sequence). The length of the CDR3 is 18 residues. CDR3 in amino acids: CASSLTPDRGAANYGYTF. In nucleotides, the CDR3 is TGTGCCAGCAGTTTAACCCCAGACAGGGGGGCAGCTAACTATGGCTACACCTTC.

V and J are TRBV7-8 and TRBJ1-1; D remains unclear. V was trimmed by 5 bases and J by 1 base, leaving 11 bases between them. The germline gives CDR1 SGHVS, CDR2 FQNEAQ. The CDR3 spans 14 residues. CDR3 in amino acids: CASSTRWGNTEAFF. In nucleotides, the CDR3 is TGTGCCAGCAGCACCCGGTGGGGGAACACTGAAGCTTTCTTT.

The genes are TRBV6-1 and TRBJ2-3; tentatively, D is TRBD1 or TRBD2 (5 bases each). The CDR3 covers 15 residues. Germline V gene sequence: CDR1 MNHNS, CDR2 SASEGT. The V gene lost 5 bases and the J gene lost 0 bases, with 12 bases spanning the gap. This CDR3 reads CASSFRDLSTDTQYF. Here the CDR3 DNA reads TGTGCCAGCAGTTTCCGGGACCTGAGCACAGATACGCAGTATTTT.

In its sample, this clonotype was seen many times. The gene calls are TRBV7-2 and TRBJ1-5, with a tentative D call TRBD1 (6 bases). This CDR3 is 14 amino acids long. Deletions cut 5 bases from V and 10 bases from J, with 18 bases between. Germline loops: CDR1 SGHTA, CDR2 FQGNSA. CDR3 bases: TGTGCCAGCAGCCCCGCCGGGGGGCTATTCCCCCAGCATTTT. Its protein product is CASSPAGGLFPQHF.